These 26 T cell receptor beta chains were sequenced from one sample in a study of T-cell reconstitution after alpha-beta-depleted transplantation in children. Library preparation (for TCRbeta) was performed with unique molecular identifiers. TCRdb reanalysed the PCR reads using MiXCR and keeps one entry per CDR3 protein. The sample consists of about a million distinct CDR3 sequences, about 26% of them appearing once. The source was PBMCs, mostly from graft donor cells, collected 360 days after TCRalphabeta/CD19-depleted stem cell transplant. The receptors come from a boy under two years old who had a stem cell transplant for SCID, so the T cells may come from the graft donor.

This chain uses TRBV7-2 with TRBJ1-2, with D hard to call. The CDR3 spans 16 residues. Germline CDR1 reads SGHTA; CDR2 reads FQGNSA. The V end was cut by 3 bases, the J end by 7 bases, with 21 bases between. The CDR3 loop is CASSLGRTAAGGGYTF. The DNA of the CDR3 is TGTGCCAGCAGCTTGGGGAGGACCGCCGCAGGAGGTGGCTACACCTTC.

V usage is TRBV12-3 or TRBV12-4 and J usage is TRBJ2-3; the D gene could be TRBD1 or TRBD2 (6 bases each). Trimming stripped 7 bases from V and 0 bases from J, with 14 bases between. The CDR3 spans 15 residues. CDR3 residues: CASTRGDTSTDTQYF. The DNA of the CDR3 is TGTGCCAGCACCCGCGGGGACACGAGCACAGATACGCAGTATTTT.

V usage is TRBV13 and J usage is TRBJ2-3; no clear D. There are 12 residues in the CDR3. Deletions cut 2 bases from V and 7 bases from J, with 7 bases between. Per the germline V gene, CDR1 is PRHDT and CDR2 is FYEKMQ (reference sequence). CDR3 coding DNA: TGTGCCAGCAGCTTAAAGTGGAATACGCAGTATTTT. Protein product: CASSLKWNTQYF.

This clonotype came up a few times. This rearrangement joins TRBV5-1 to TRBJ2-3, with TRBD2 matching 11 bases. CDR3 length: 19 amino acids. V lost 0 bases, J lost 0 bases, and 9 bases stayed unmatched. The V gene's germline CDR1 is SGHRS and CDR2 YFSETQ. CDR3 sequence: CASSLVMGASGGSTDTQYF. In DNA, the CDR3 is TGCGCCAGCAGCTTGGTAATGGGCGCTAGCGGGGGGAGCACAGATACGCAGTATTTT.

This chain joins TRBV13 and TRBJ2-1; 9 positions agree with TRBD2. From germline, CDR1 is PRHDT and CDR2 FYEKMQ (reference sequence). The CDR3 spans 18 residues. Trimming took 7 bases from V and 0 from J; bases not matched to a gene: 13. CDR3 sequence (DNA): TGTGCCAGCAACCAGGTTAGCGGGGGAGGAAACTCCTACAATGAGCAGTTCTTC. This codes for CASNQVSGGGNSYNEQFF.

This chain joins TRBV12-3 or TRBV12-4 and TRBJ2-7; 11 nucleotides line up with TRBD1. This CDR3 is built from 15 residues. The V segment lost 6 bases and the J segment 2 bases; nucleotides outside the gene matches: 6. The CDR3 DNA follows: TGTGCCAGCAGCGGGGACAGGGGGTTCGCCTACGAGCAGTACTTC. Protein product: CASSGDRGFAYEQYF.

The genes are TRBV12-3 or TRBV12-4 and TRBJ2-1; either TRBD1 or TRBD2 may fit D (6 bases each). Trimming shortened V by 8 bases and J by 4 bases, and 12 bases separated the two germline ends. The CDR3 runs 13 residues. The CDR3 bases are TGTGCCAGCGTGAGGGGGGCATACAATGAGCAGTTCTTC. It codes for CASVRGAYNEQFF.

The gene calls are TRBV18 and TRBJ1-5; D is undetermined. This CDR3 has 13 residues. V gave up 6 bases and J gave up 4 bases, with 10 bases separating them. Germline V gene sequence: CDR1 KGHSH, CDR2 LQKENI. The CDR3 loop is CASSHTVNQPQHF. DNA for the CDR3: TGTGCCAGCTCGCACACAGTGAATCAGCCCCAGCATTTT.

The rearrangement joins TRBV29-1 to TRBJ2-2, with 7 positions matching TRBD2. Losses at the gene ends were 6 bases for V and 2 bases for J; bases not matched to a gene: 6. CDR1 and CDR2 (germline): SQVTM, ANQGSEA. The CDR3 length is 14 residues. CDR3 nucleotide sequence: TGCAGCGTGGGAGGGTCGTCTAACACCGGGGAGCTGTTTTTT. Translating gives CSVGGSSNTGELFF.

The chain links TRBV5-1 to TRBJ1-5; a possible D gene is TRBD1 (5 bases). With 4 bases removed from V and 1 base from J, the gap between germline ends came to 12 bases. The germline gives CDR1 SGHRS, CDR2 YFSETQ. CDR3 length: 15 amino acids. For the CDR3, the DNA is TGCGCCAGCAGCCCGGGGGGGGTAAGCAATCAGCCCCAGCATTTT. The encoded protein is CASSPGGVSNQPQHF.

V is TRBV3-1 and J is TRBJ2-3; D not certain. Germline V lookup: CDR1 LGHDT, CDR2 YNNKEL (reference sequence). V lost 2 bases to trimming and J lost 0 bases, with 12 bases between them. This CDR3 is built from 16 residues. CDR3 DNA: TGTGCCAGCAGCCAAATGTGGGGATCTAGCACAGATACGCAGTATTTT. Translating gives CASSQMWGSSTDTQYF.

This clonotype was observed a few times. V is TRBV9 and J is TRBJ2-3; 9 positions agree with TRBD2. V shed 1 base, J shed 3 bases, and the junction held 6 bases outside the gene matches. CDR1 is SGDLS, CDR2 YYNGEE, per germline. This CDR3 region has 16 residues. The CDR3 DNA follows: TGTGCCAGCAGCGTAAGCGGGGGGCTTTTAACAGATACGCAGTATTTT. This encodes CASSVSGGLLTDTQYF.

This rearrangement joins TRBV5-1 to TRBJ2-7; D may be TRBD2 (6 bases). Trimming stripped 0 bases from V and 7 bases from J, with 14 bases between. Germline CDR1 reads SGHRS; CDR2 reads YFSETQ. The CDR3 sequence is 14 residues long. The CDR3 nucleotides are TGCGCCAGCAGCTTGGTTTCATCGGGGGAAGAGCAGTACTTC. This sequence encodes CASSLVSSGEEQYF. Drawing the rest from reference TRBV5-1 and TRBJ2-7, the complete variable domain is KAGVTQTPRYLIKTRGQQVTLSCSPISGHRSVSWYQQTPGQGLQFLFEYFSETQRNKGNFPGRFSGRQFSNSRSEMNVSTLELGDSALYLCASSLVSSGEEQYFGPGTRLTVT.

The chain combines TRBV6-2 or TRBV6-3 with TRBJ2-4; TRBD2 might be the D (6 bases). Trimming shortened V by 2 bases and J by 4 bases, and 15 bases separated the two germline ends. This CDR3 is built from 16 residues. The germline gives CDR1 MNHEY, CDR2 SVGEGT. The CDR3 coding sequence is TGTGCCAGCAGTTACCCCCCCGGGACTGCAAAAAACATTCAGTACTTC. Amino acid sequence: CASSYPPGTAKNIQYF.

This sequence joins TRBV5-1 and TRBJ2-7; 10 nucleotides match TRBD1. The V segment lost 4 bases and the J segment 3 bases; nucleotides outside the gene matches: 13. CDR1 and CDR2 from the germline V gene are SGHRS and YFSETQ. This CDR3 spans 17 amino acids. The chain's CDR3 is CASSLITPGQGIYEQYF. For the CDR3, the DNA is TGCGCCAGCAGCCTGATTACCCCGGGACAGGGGATCTACGAGCAGTACTTC.

The rearrangement uses TRBV11-2 and TRBJ1-3, with D perhaps matching TRBD1 (6 bases). V dropped 1 base and J dropped 0 bases, with 13 bases sitting between them. This CDR3 comprises 17 residues. Germline-derived CDR1 and CDR2 are SGHAT and FQNNGV. The CDR3 bases are TGTGCCAGCAGCTTAGGGGCAGGGGAAGTCTCTGGAAACACCATATATTTT. Protein: CASSLGAGEVSGNTIYF.

This clonotype turned up a few times. The chain joins TRBV12-3 or TRBV12-4 to TRBJ2-1; 13 bases map to TRBD2. Unmatched junction bases numbered 1, after V lost 6 bases and J lost 2 bases. This CDR3 spans 15 amino acids. CDR3 in amino acids: CASRLAGGPYNEQFF. CDR3 bases: TGTGCCAGCAGACTAGCGGGGGGGCCCTACAATGAGCAGTTCTTC.

This clonotype occurred a few times. The genes are TRBV24-1 and TRBJ2-2; TRBD1 aligns across 8 bases. J was trimmed by 4 bases and V by 1 base; bases with no gene match: 13. The CDR3 spans 19 residues. The germline V gene encodes CDR1 KGHDR and CDR2 SFDVKD. CDR3 protein: CATSDFAGRGLSGTGELFF. CDR3 DNA sequence: TGTGCCACCAGTGATTTTGCGGGCAGGGGGCTTTCGGGCACCGGGGAGCTGTTTTTT.

The J gene is TRBJ2-5, the V gene TRBV20-1; D perhaps matches TRBD2 (6 bases). Germline V gene lookup returns CDR1 DFQATT and CDR2 SNEGSKA (reference sequence). The CDR3 runs 14 residues. The V gene lost 6 bases and the J gene lost 4 bases, with 18 bases spanning the gap. This CDR3 is CSARQLAVGETQYF. In DNA, the CDR3 is TGCAGTGCCCGTCAGTTAGCGGTGGGAGAGACCCAGTACTTC.

The chain combines TRBV20-1 with TRBJ2-7; D unresolved. Trimming removed 5 bases from V and 8 bases from J, with 22 bases in between. Germline V gene sequence: CDR1 DFQATT, CDR2 SNEGSKA (reference sequence). This CDR3 is built from 14 residues. The CDR3 is CSAPLGHKPYKQYF. The CDR3 nucleotides are TGCAGTGCTCCCCTCGGTCACAAGCCTTACAAGCAGTACTTC.

V and J are TRBV7-2 and TRBJ2-7, with D possibly matching TRBD1 (6 bases). Germline CDR1 is SGHTA and CDR2 is FQGNSA. The CDR3 totals 14 residues. Trimming took off 5 bases at V and 2 bases at J, with 13 bases between the two ends. CDR3 nucleotides: TGTGCCAGCAGCCTCCGGGACACCGCCTACGAGCAGTACTTC. Its protein is CASSLRDTAYEQYF.

This clonotype has more than one count but fewer than ten. CDR3 amino acids: CASSLTELAGGGYEQFF. In DNA, the CDR3 is TGTGCCAGCAGTTTAACTGAACTAGCGGGGGGTGGTTATGAGCAGTTCTTC. The chain is built from TRBV12-3 or TRBV12-4 and TRBJ2-1, with 12 bases matching TRBD2. The length of the CDR3 is 17 residues. With 2 bases clipped from V and 8 bases from J, the junction kept 10 bases outside the gene matches.

This chain connects TRBV19 to TRBJ2-6; D is unclear. The CDR3 runs to 15 residues. The germline gives CDR1 LNHDA, CDR2 SQIVND (reference sequence). Trimming removed 7 bases at V and 0 bases at J, with 10 bases between. The CDR3 loop reads CASTHRASGANVLTF. The CDR3 DNA sequence: TGTGCCAGTACCCATCGTGCCTCTGGGGCCAACGTCCTGACTTTC.

The gene calls are TRBV5-1 and TRBJ1-1; weak D call: TRBD1 (6 bases). Germline V gives CDR1 SGHRS, CDR2 YFSETQ. The V gene lost 2 bases and the J gene lost 1 base, with 15 bases spanning the gap. This CDR3 has 16 amino acids. The CDR3, as DNA: TGCGCCAGCAGCTTTTCGGGGGGCGCATGGAACACTGAAGCTTTCTTT. Amino acid sequence: CASSFSGGAWNTEAFF.

The chain joins TRBV3-1 to TRBJ2-5; no clear D gene. The CDR3 is 12 amino acids. Germline V lookup: CDR1 LGHDT, CDR2 YNNKEL (reference sequence). V lost 3 bases and J lost 3, with 5 bases in between. The CDR3 is CASSHAKETQYF. DNA of the CDR3: TGTGCCAGCAGCCATGCGAAAGAGACCCAGTACTTC.

This clonotype has a single count. The V gene is TRBV6-1, the J gene TRBJ2-1; D might be TRBD2 (6 bases). CDR1 is MNHNS, CDR2 SASEGT, per germline. CDR3 size: 18 residues. Trimming stripped 7 bases from V and 1 base from J, with 23 bases between. In DNA, the CDR3 is TGTGCCAGCAAAGGACTGAACCTCCGCGGGGAATCCTACAATGAGCAGTTCTTC. This gives the protein CASKGLNLRGESYNEQFF.